Listed below are T cell receptor beta chains from one sample, sequenced in a study of T cell repertoires in cytomegalovirus infection. TCRdb reprocessed the reads with MiXCR, giving one entry per CDR3 protein. The sample has around 58,000 distinct CDR3 sequences; roughly a fifth are singletons. No cognate antigen is known for these TCRs. The sequencing here drew on CD8+ T cells from cultured PBMCs, taken from culture after CMV antigen stimulation. These TCRs come from a human donor in good health (CMV status not recorded). Some clones in this sample may be carry-over from other donors' samples. Each CDR3 is given with its conserved first and last residue. Fields, in order: D gene, J gene, V gene, clone size, CDR3 protein, CDR3 DNA. D genes are given only for firm matches. Clone size is not always given. Where it is, it says once, few, many or a class for expanded clones.

>TRBD1|TRBJ2-7|TRBV27|few
CASSWGTGGAEQYF
TGTGCCAGCAGTTGGGGGACAGGGGGCGCCGAGCAGTACTTC
>.|TRBJ1-5|TRBV2|many
CASSESSRGNQPQHF
TGTGCCAGCAGTGAATCGTCCAGGGGTAATCAGCCCCAGCATTTT
>.|TRBJ1-1|TRBV6-5|.
CASSYSKATLNTEAFF
TGTGCCAGCAGTTACTCGAAGGCGACACTGAACACTGAAGCTTTCTTT
>.|TRBJ1-5|TRBV2|.
CASSWYRVQPQHF
TGTGCCAGCAGCTGGTACAGGGTTCAGCCCCAGCATTTT
>.|TRBJ2-7|TRBV6-6|.
CASSSTTESPSYEQYF
TGTGCCAGCAGTTCGACGACGGAATCCCCTTCCTACGAGCAGTACTTC
>.|TRBJ2-1|TRBV7-9|few
CASSPIGGYNEQFF
TGTGCCAGCAGCCCCATCGGTGGGTACAATGAGCAGTTCTTC
>TRBD1|TRBJ2-7|TRBV2|.
CASSGRVDRASRVSYEQYF
TGTGCCAGCAGTGGCCGTGTGGACAGGGCAAGTCGTGTCTCCTACGAGCAGTACTTC
>.|TRBJ1-3|TRBV2|.
CASSGGSSSGNTIYF
TGTGCCAGCAGTGGAGGAAGCAGCTCTGGAAACACCATATATTTT
>.|TRBJ2-1|TRBV7-2|few
CASSLVGGGPLYNEQFF
TGTGCCAGCAGCTTAGTTGGGGGGGGGCCCCTCTACAATGAGCAGTTCTTC
>.|TRBJ1-4|TRBV4-3|.
CASSQAGTNEKLFF
TGCGCCAGCAGCCAAGCAGGGACTAATGAAAAACTGTTTTTT
>.|TRBJ2-1|TRBV5-6|once
CASSPLGAGASLSSYNEQFF
TGTGCCAGCAGCCCCCTGGGGGCGGGGGCCTCCTTGAGCTCCTACAATGAGCAGTTCTTC
>TRBD1|TRBJ1-2|TRBV7-2|many
CASGPTGGGGYTF
TGTGCCAGCGGTCCTACAGGGGGCGGTGGCTACACCTTC
>.|TRBJ1-3|TRBV3-1|few
CASSQGNTIYF
TGTGCCAGCAGCCAAGGAAACACCATATATTTT
>.|TRBJ1-1|TRBV7-9|few
CASSTGTRGEAFF
TGTGCCAGCAGCACAGGTACCCGGGGTGAAGCTTTCTTT
>TRBD2|TRBJ2-7|TRBV7-9|.
CASSFRLGGSYEQYF
TGTGCCAGCAGCTTTCGTTTGGGAGGGTCCTACGAGCAGTACTTC
>.|TRBJ1-5|TRBV6-2/TRBV6-3|.
CASSVQGNQPQHF
TGTGCCAGCAGCGTACAGGGTAATCAGCCCCAGCATTTT
>.|TRBJ2-7|TRBV14|many
CASSRGPGPSRDEQYF
TGTGCCAGCAGCAGGGGTCCAGGACCCTCTCGGGACGAGCAGTACTTC
>.|TRBJ1-1|TRBV2|few
CASRTMPGGINTEAFF
TGTGCCAGCAGAACAATGCCGGGGGGTATTAACACTGAAGCTTTCTTT
>.|TRBJ2-3|TRBV7-2|many
CASSLEADSTDTQYF
TGTGCCAGCAGCCTAGAAGCGGATAGCACAGATACGCAGTATTTT
>TRBD1|TRBJ1-3|TRBV7-9|.
CASSSHPGQESGNTIYF
TGTGCCAGCAGCTCTCATCCGGGACAGGAATCTGGAAACACCATATATTTT
>TRBD1|TRBJ1-3|TRBV12-3/TRBV12-4|few
CASSRDRRNTIYF
TGTGCCAGCAGTCGGGACAGACGAAACACCATATATTTT
>.|TRBJ1-5|TRBV6-5|.
CASNSVGSNQPQHF
TGTGCCAGCAACTCGGTCGGATCCAATCAGCCCCAGCATTTT
>TRBD1|TRBJ1-6|TRBV12-5|.
CASRGRGQVSYNSPLHF
TGTGCTAGTCGGGGTCGCGGACAGGTCTCCTATAATTCACCCCTCCACTTT
>.|TRBJ2-7|TRBV12-3/TRBV12-4|.
CASSSFPWYEQYF
TGTGCCAGCAGTTCCTTCCCCTGGTACGAGCAGTACTTC
>TRBD1|TRBJ1-2|TRBV20-1|few
CSARDLTGGEGYTF
TGCAGTGCTAGAGATCTAACAGGGGGCGAAGGCTACACCTTC
>.|TRBJ2-7|TRBV6-2/TRBV6-3|.
CASAPLEAYEQYF
TGTGCCAGCGCCCCCTTGGAGGCCTACGAGCAGTACTTC
>.|TRBJ2-1|TRBV6-1|once
CASSLQNYNEQFF
TGTGCCAGCAGTCTCCAGAACTACAATGAGCAGTTCTTC
>TRBD2|TRBJ2-3|TRBV28|few
CASSFPQPGLTTDTQYF
TGTGCCAGCAGTTTCCCCCAGCCGGGACTAACCACAGATACGCAGTATTTT
>.|TRBJ1-1|TRBV7-9|few
CASSTDRVAEAFF
TGTGCCAGCAGCACGGACAGAGTCGCTGAAGCTTTCTTT
>.|TRBJ2-3|TRBV4-2|many
CASSHQKRGADTQYF
TGTGCCAGCAGCCACCAAAAAAGGGGGGCAGATACGCAGTATTTT
>.|TRBJ1-1|TRBV7-2|few
CASSLVASTFGSEAFF
TGTGCCAGCAGCTTAGTAGCGTCGACATTCGGATCAGAAGCTTTCTTT
>TRBD2|TRBJ2-1|TRBV6-1|.
CASRLVAGGALNEQFF
TGTGCCAGCAGGCTAGTAGCGGGGGGGGCTCTTAATGAGCAGTTCTTC
>TRBD2|TRBJ2-7|TRBV7-2|many
CASSRRGASYEQYF
TGTGCCAGCAGTAGGCGGGGGGCGTCCTACGAGCAGTACTTC
>.|TRBJ1-6|TRBV7-2|.
CASSLETGTNSPLHF
TGTGCCAGCAGCTTAGAAACAGGGACTAATTCACCCCTCCACTTT
>TRBD1|TRBJ1-2|TRBV7-2|.
CASSLVKGQGNYGYTF
TGTGCCAGCAGCTTAGTCAAAGGACAGGGGAACTATGGCTACACCTTC
>.|TRBJ2-3|TRBV9|.
CASSVDNRADTQYF
TGTGCCAGCAGCGTAGATAACAGGGCAGATACGCAGTATTTT
>TRBD2|TRBJ2-7|TRBV7-2|many
CAILPGTVLGAGGHYEQYF
TGTGCCATACTACCCGGGACAGTCCTGGGAGCGGGGGGCCACTACGAGCAGTACTTC
>TRBD1|TRBJ2-7|TRBV7-2|.
CASSFGQGDPYEQYF
TGTGCCAGCAGCTTCGGACAGGGGGACCCCTACGAGCAGTACTTC
>.|TRBJ2-7|TRBV7-2|few
CASRLAAMKPRVHPVPIYEQYF
TGTGCCAGCAGATTAGCGGCCATGAAGCCCAGGGTCCACCCCGTGCCTATCTACGAGCAGTACTTC
>TRBD1|TRBJ2-1|TRBV28|.
CASSPGTGLSYNEQFF
TGTGCCAGCAGCCCCGGGACAGGGCTATCCTACAATGAGCAGTTCTTC
>.|TRBJ2-1|TRBV7-3|.
CASSFDGEQFF
TGTGCCAGCAGCTTTGACGGAGAGCAGTTCTTC
>.|TRBJ2-6|TRBV7-9|few
CASSFPSGANVLTF
TGTGCCAGCAGCTTCCCATCTGGGGCCAACGTCCTGACTTTC
>TRBD2|TRBJ2-1|TRBV7-9|few
CASGEGTSGGSSYNEQFF
TGTGCCAGCGGAGAGGGGACTAGCGGGGGGTCGTCCTACAATGAGCAGTTCTTC
>TRBD2|TRBJ2-3|TRBV11-2|few
CASSPRTSGGGDTQYF
TGTGCCAGCAGCCCCCGGACTAGCGGGGGGGGAGATACGCAGTATTTT
>.|TRBJ1-1|TRBV7-9|.
CASGTNEPPTEAFF
TGTGCTTCCGGGACAAACGAACCCCCCACTGAAGCTTTCTTT
>TRBD1|TRBJ1-4|TRBV27|few
CASSPGQGATNEKLFF
TGTGCCAGCAGCCCTGGACAGGGGGCAACTAATGAAAAACTGTTTTTT
>.|TRBJ1-2|TRBV6-2/TRBV6-3|many
CASSYSRHDYGYTF
TGTGCCAGCAGTTACTCGAGGCATGACTATGGCTACACCTTC
>TRBD1|TRBJ2-7|TRBV4-1|few
CASSQEAGTGDEQYF
TGCGCCAGCAGCCAAGAAGCCGGGACAGGGGACGAGCAGTACTTC
>TRBD1|TRBJ1-2|TRBV20-1|.
CSAWSDRPTNYGYTF
TGCAGTGCTTGGTCGGACAGGCCGACTAACTATGGCTACACCTTC
>TRBD2|TRBJ2-1|TRBV7-9|.
CASSVTTSGGRNEQFF
TGTGCCAGCAGCGTCACCACTAGCGGGGGGCGCAATGAGCAGTTCTTC
>.|TRBJ1-1|TRBV12-3/TRBV12-4|.
CASSLIVSAGLRNTEAFF
TGTGCCAGCAGTTTAATAGTATCGGCCGGCCTTAGGAACACTGAAGCTTTCTTT
>.|TRBJ1-5|TRBV7-9|few
CASSLENGLNNQPQHF
TGTGCCAGCAGCTTAGAGAACGGGTTAAACAATCAGCCCCAGCATTTT
>.|TRBJ1-2|TRBV20-1|few
CSARGGRPDGYTF
TGCAGTGCTAGGGGGGGACGACCCGACGGCTACACCTTC
>.|TRBJ1-5|TRBV10-3|.
CAISEQGHGITDFNQPQHF
TGTGCCATCAGTGAGCAAGGACACGGGATAACGGACTTCAATCAGCCCCAGCATTTT
>.|TRBJ2-1|TRBV7-8|few
CASSLGTNEQFF
TGTGCCAGCAGCTTAGGAACCAATGAGCAGTTCTTC